This TCR beta chain was captured by sequencing in a study of T cell responses to AZD1222 COVID-19 vaccine (dated by TCRdb to about 2021). Context from the whole study: TCR sequencing was performed for over 230 trial participants, of whom around 200 were given two doses of AZD1222 and around 26 were given two doses of MenACWY control vaccine. Enrollment into the trials was organized by age into subgroups of 18-55, 56-69 and 70-plus years, and those subgroups contained about 160, 30 and 59 TCR-sequenced participants, respectively. General study outcomes and caveats: Because no samples from the day 14 peak response were available, repertoires could be characterized only after the peak T cell response. Conclusions about previously exposed vaccinees are limited, since just six or seven AZD1222 recipients were seropositive for SARS-CoV-2 at baseline. The whole spike protein was spanned by vaccine-associated CD4 TCRs, and dominant responses were seen in regions 160-218 and 743-854. The 56-69-year group was small, and its depth increase did not reach significance, likely because of low power. Spike-specific TCR breadth and depth rose significantly after two AZD1222 doses compared with day 0 and with MenACWY recipients. Most participants were white British and females outnumbered males, and the authors suggested that clonal diversity may have been underestimated. Epitopes outside the regions mutated in the B.1.351 and B.1.1.7 variants were reportedly recognized by nearly half of the unique spike-specific TCRs.

The sample's time point label is to be understood as: baseline before first vaccination. Taken with the paper, the label for treatment or condition translates to: meningococcal conjugate vaccine given as trial control. Vaccinee samples were obtained from the UK trials COV001 and COV002, which included a single-blind randomized controlled phase 2/3 trial of AZD1222 (ChAdOx1 nCoV-19) in healthy adults. For TCRbeta chain sequencing, PBMC samples were collected from trial participants at day 0 and at day 28 after the second dose. The CDR3 regions of human TCRbeta chains were analyzed by immunosequencing. In the original analysis: TCRs in the repertoires were compared against a reference library of SARS-CoV-2-specific TCRs that had been generated with the MIRA antigen-specificity platform. Breadth meant the fraction of unique TCRs that were SARS-CoV-2-associated, whereas depth meant the fraction of total T cells that were SARS-CoV-2-associated. Each spike-specific TCR was assigned to its reactive spike region and to a CD4 or CD8 class using the MIRA data. Log10-transformed breadth and depth values were compared by one-way ANOVA with Sidak's multiple comparisons tests. TCRdb stores this immuneACCESS table with in-frame sequences only. Part of the clones is absent; in the studies checked, under half of the shortfall reflects unresolved V genes, and no reason is known for the rest. The V and J calls and clone size were taken over from that table, and D and trimming were inferred from the DNA. This sample gives about 100,000 clones in total; over 75% of them show up just once. Of the sample, roughly 4.2% falls within the top ten clones.

The V end loses 6 bases and the J end loses 0 bases, and a stretch of 15 bases separates them. Sequences MDHEN (CDR1) and SYDVKM (CDR2) are obtained from the germline V gene. Its CDR3 holds 16 amino acids, cysteine through phenylalanine. The retained sequence is limited to the CDR3, 48 bases, with the frame set at the first base. This clone was picked up a small number of times. Its target antigen remains unknown. Base qualities are not recorded, but no much larger clone differs from it by a single base. Recombination linked TRBV28 to TRBJ2-1, with no confident D gene call. This sequence was found in an adult in good health. Sample: peripheral blood, taken on day 0 of MenACWY control vaccination. The DNA is as follows: TGTGCCAGCAGCTCCCTGCACGATAGCTCCTACAATGAGCAGTTCTTC. Translated, it gives CASSSLHDSSYNEQFF.